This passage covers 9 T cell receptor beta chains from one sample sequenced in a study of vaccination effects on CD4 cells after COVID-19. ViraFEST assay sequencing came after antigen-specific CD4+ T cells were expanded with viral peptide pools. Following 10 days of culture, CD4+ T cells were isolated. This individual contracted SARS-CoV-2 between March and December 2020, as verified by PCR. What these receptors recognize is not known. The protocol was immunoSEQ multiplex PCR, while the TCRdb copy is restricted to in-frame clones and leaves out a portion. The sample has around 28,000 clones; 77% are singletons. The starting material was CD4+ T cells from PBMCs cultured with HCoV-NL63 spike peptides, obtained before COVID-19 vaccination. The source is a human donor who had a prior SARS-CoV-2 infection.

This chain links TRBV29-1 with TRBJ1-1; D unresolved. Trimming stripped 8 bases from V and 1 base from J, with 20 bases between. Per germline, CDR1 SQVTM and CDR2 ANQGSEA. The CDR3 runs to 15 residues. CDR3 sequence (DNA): TGCAGCTTTGGGAGTTGGAAAGGGCAGAACACTGAAGCTTTCTTT. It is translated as CSFGSWKGQNTEAFF.

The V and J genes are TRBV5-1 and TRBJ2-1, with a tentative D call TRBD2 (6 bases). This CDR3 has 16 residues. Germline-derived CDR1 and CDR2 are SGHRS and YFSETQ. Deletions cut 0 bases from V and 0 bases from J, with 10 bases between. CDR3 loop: CASSLDGGLSYNEQFF. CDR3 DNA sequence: TGCGCCAGCAGCTTGGACGGGGGTCTCTCCTACAATGAGCAGTTCTTC.

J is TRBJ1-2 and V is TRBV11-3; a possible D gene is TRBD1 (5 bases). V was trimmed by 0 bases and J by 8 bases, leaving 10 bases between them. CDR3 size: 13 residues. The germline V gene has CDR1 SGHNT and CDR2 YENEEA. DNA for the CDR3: TGTGCCAGCAGCTTAGATCCGGCAGGGGGCTACACCTTC. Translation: CASSLDPAGGYTF.

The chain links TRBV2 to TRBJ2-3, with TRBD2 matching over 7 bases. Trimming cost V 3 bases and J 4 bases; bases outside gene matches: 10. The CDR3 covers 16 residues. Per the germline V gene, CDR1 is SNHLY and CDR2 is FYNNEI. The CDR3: CASSDGLAASSDTQYF. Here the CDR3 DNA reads TGTGCCAGCAGTGATGGCCTAGCGGCTTCCTCAGATACGCAGTATTTT.

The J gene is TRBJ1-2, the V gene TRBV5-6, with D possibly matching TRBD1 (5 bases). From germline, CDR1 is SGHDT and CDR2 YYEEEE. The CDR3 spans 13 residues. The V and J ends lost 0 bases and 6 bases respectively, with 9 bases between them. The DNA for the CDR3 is TGTGCCAGCAGCTTGGTGGGGCAGAATGGCTACACCTTC. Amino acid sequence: CASSLVGQNGYTF.

As DNA, the CDR3 is TGTGCCAGCTCACCGGACAGGGCCACTGAAGCTTTCTTT. Amino acids: CASSPDRATEAFF. The chain joins TRBV18 to TRBJ1-1; 8 nucleotides line up with TRBD1. Germline CDR1 is KGHSH and CDR2 is LQKENI. The CDR3 is made up of 13 amino acids. The ends lost 3 bases at V and 4 bases at J; junction bases unmatched: 1.

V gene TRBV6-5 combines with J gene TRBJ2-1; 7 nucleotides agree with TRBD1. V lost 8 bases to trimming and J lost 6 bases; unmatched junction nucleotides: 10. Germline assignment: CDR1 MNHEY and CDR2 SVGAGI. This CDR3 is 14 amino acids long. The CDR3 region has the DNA TGTGCCAGCCGTACCTTCCAGGGGGTCAATGAGCAGTTCTTC. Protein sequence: CASRTFQGVNEQFF.

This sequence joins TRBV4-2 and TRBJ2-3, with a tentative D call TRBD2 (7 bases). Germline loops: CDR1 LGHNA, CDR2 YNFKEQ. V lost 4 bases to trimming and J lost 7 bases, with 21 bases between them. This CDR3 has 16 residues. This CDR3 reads CASSPALGGGEYTQYF. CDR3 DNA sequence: TGTGCCAGCAGCCCCGCCCTAGGCGGGGGCGAATATACGCAGTATTTT.

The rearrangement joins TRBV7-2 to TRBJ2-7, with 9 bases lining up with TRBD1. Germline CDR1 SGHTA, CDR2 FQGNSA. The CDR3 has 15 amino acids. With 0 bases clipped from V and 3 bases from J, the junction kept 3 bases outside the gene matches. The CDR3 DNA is TGTGCCAGCAGCTTAGCCGCGACAGGGGGCTACGAGCAGTACTTC. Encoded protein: CASSLAATGGYEQYF.